The rows below give T cell receptor beta chains drawn from one sample of a study of naive and memory T cell subsets. TCRdb used MiXCR to reprocess the UMI-ligation and nested PCR reads, holding one entry per CDR3 protein. The sample has more than 35,000 distinct CDR3 sequences; 13% are singletons. The material sequenced was effector memory CD4+ T cells from blood. The receptors stem from a human donor in good health. Each CDR3 is given with its conserved first and last residue. The order of the fields is V gene, D gene, J gene, clone size, CDR3 protein, CDR3 DNA. The D gene is left open where the match is weak. The listing skips clone size in some rows; elsewhere it reads once, few, many or a size class.

TRBV6-6	NA	TRBJ2-3	NA	CATRRGPQDTQYF	TGTGCCACCCGACGGGGGCCACAGGATACGCAGTATTTT
TRBV19	TRBD1	TRBJ2-6	medium-sized	CASSILGTGCPGANVLTF	TGTGCCAGTAGTATACTCGGGACAGGGTGCCCTGGGGCCAACGTCCTGACTTTC
TRBV6-2/TRBV6-3	TRBD1	TRBJ1-2	NA	CASIAMGTADVGYTF	TGTGCCAGCATCGCTATGGGGACAGCCGATGTCGGCTACACCTTC
TRBV7-2	NA	TRBJ1-6	many	CASSLGQARYNSPLHF	TGTGCCAGCAGCTTAGGACAGGCACGATATAATTCACCCCTCCACTTT
TRBV28	NA	TRBJ2-5	few	CASSLGGRSETQYF	TGTGCCAGCAGTTTAGGCGGAAGGAGCGAGACCCAGTACTTC
TRBV5-1	NA	TRBJ2-1	NA	CASSLWQGLGYEQFF	TGCGCCAGCAGCTTGTGGCAGGGGCTAGGATATGAGCAGTTCTTC
TRBV29-1	NA	TRBJ2-1	many	CSVQGGGNIDEQFF	TGCAGCGTTCAGGGTGGCGGGAACATCGATGAGCAGTTCTTC
TRBV29-1	NA	TRBJ2-7	NA	CSVVVLAWNEQYF	TGCAGCGTTGTAGTACTAGCTTGGAACGAGCAGTACTTC
TRBV20-1	NA	TRBJ2-7	NA	CSAAGTSYEQYF	TGCAGTGCTGCTGGGACATCCTACGAGCAGTACTTC
TRBV10-3	NA	TRBJ2-7	NA	CAISGAGNTYEQYF	TGTGCCATCAGTGGGGCAGGGAATACCTACGAGCAGTACTTC